The following is a TCR beta chain sequence with its context. Its antigen remains unknown. Treatment defined: roughly 11-day PBMC culture with coronavirus spike peptide pools or control peptides (ViraFEST assay). Germline V gene data show CDR1 as SEHNR and CDR2 as FQNEAQ (reference sequence). There are 15 residues in the CDR3. V dropped 5 bases and J dropped 0 bases, with 11 bases sitting between them. The Oncomine TCR Beta short-read assay generated sequence data from the DNA of cultured CD4+ T cells. Genomic DNA was taken out of cultured CD4+ T cells by extraction. TCRdb recomputed calls from the PCR reads with MiXCR, one row per CDR3 protein. The sample lists more than 10,000 distinct CDR3 sequences; just over 35% were seen once. This sample is part of a study of vaccination and CD4 T cells after COVID-19. Whole-study context: The makeup of the convalescents was six males and four females, two of them Hispanic. Timing of post-vaccine sample collection was a median about 70 days after dose two, with a range of 14 to 241.

The sequence was obtained from a human donor with COVID-19. Sequencing was carried out using cultured CD4+ T cells from blood. The chain links TRBV7-9 to TRBJ2-4; D may be TRBD2 (5 bases). In DNA form, the CDR3 reads TGTGCCAGCAGCCCAGGAGGACTAGCCAAAAACATTCAGTACTTC. This translates into CASSPGGLAKNIQYF.